These 19 T cell receptor beta chains came from one sample sequenced in a study of T cell responses to AZD1222 COVID-19 vaccine. TCRdb's table, derived via immunoSEQ multiplex PCR, lists solely in-frame clones and lacks some. The data show about 190,000 clones, around 93% seen once. Sequenced material: peripheral blood, taken on day 0 of AZD1222 vaccination. These receptors were taken from an adult in good health.

The J gene is TRBJ2-5, the V gene TRBV20-1, with D unresolved. The germline V gene has CDR1 DFQATT and CDR2 SNEGSKA (reference sequence). V was pared by 3 bases and J by 5 bases, with 4 bases between. The CDR3 contains 10 residues. CDR3 region: CSARWETQYF. For the CDR3, the DNA is TGCAGTGCTAGGTGGGAGACCCAGTACTTC.

The V and J genes are TRBV7-2 and TRBJ1-3; D remains ambiguous. Between the trimmed V and J ends, which lost 7 bases and 0 bases, there was a span of 7 bases. Per the germline V gene, CDR1 is SGHTA and CDR2 is FQGNSA. CDR3 length equals 13 residues. In DNA, the CDR3 is TGTGCCAGCAACCAGTACTCTGGAAACACCATATATTTT. Residues: CASNQYSGNTIYF.

V and J are TRBV7-3 and TRBJ1-3, with TRBD1 matching over 7 bases. Looked up from germline, CDR1 is SGHTA and CDR2 is FQGTGA. The V and J ends lost 4 bases and 4 bases, in that order; junction bases with no gene match: 4. The CDR3 length is 14 residues. CDR3 bases: TGTGCCAGCAGCTCAGGGGGGTCCGGAAACACCATATATTTT. Translating gives CASSSGGSGNTIYF.

The V call is TRBV2, the J call TRBJ2-3, with D possibly TRBD1 on 5 matching bases. The CDR3 loop spans 14 amino acids. V lost 2 bases to trimming and J lost 6 bases, with 12 bases between them. Germline CDR1 reads SNHLY; CDR2 reads FYNNEI. CDR3 sequence: CASSEFRVVDTQYF. DNA for the CDR3: TGTGCCAGCAGTGAATTCAGGGTGGTCGATACGCAGTATTTT.

The CDR3 here is CASSHTIEGLQQFF. Written as DNA, the CDR3 is TGTGCCAGCAGTCATACGATCGAGGGTTTGCAGCAGTTCTTC. The V gene is TRBV27, the J gene TRBJ2-1; a weak D match, TRBD2 (5 bases). This CDR3 region has 14 residues. CDR1 and CDR2 (germline): MNHEY, SMNVEV (reference sequence). The V and J ends lost 5 bases and 11 bases respectively, with 19 bases between them.

V usage is TRBV10-3 and J usage is TRBJ2-7; a weak D match, TRBD2 (5 bases). The CDR3 runs 16 residues. The V end lost 4 bases, the J end lost 1 base, and 17 bases lay between the germline ends. Germline CDR1 ENHRY, CDR2 SYGVKD. CDR3 loop: CAISGSREGGSYEQYF. The CDR3 coding sequence is TGTGCCATCAGTGGTTCCCGGGAAGGCGGATCCTACGAGCAGTACTTC.

In DNA form, the CDR3 reads TGCAGCGTAGACTTAGGTGCCGGGGAGCTGTTTTTT. This gives the protein CSVDLGAGELFF. The chain carries TRBV29-1 and TRBJ2-2; D uncertain. Germline V gene sequence: CDR1 SQVTM, CDR2 ANQGSEA. Trimming stripped 6 bases from V and 6 bases from J, with 11 bases between. The CDR3 extends over 12 amino acids.

The J gene is TRBJ1-1, the V gene TRBV7-3; D remains ambiguous. CDR1 and CDR2 from the germline V gene are SGHTA and FQGTGA. This CDR3 has 13 residues. V gave up 5 bases and J gave up 1 base, with 8 bases separating them. The CDR3 DNA reads TGTGCCAGCAGCGTCACGAAGAACACTGAAGCTTTCTTT. Translating gives CASSVTKNTEAFF.

V and J are TRBV5-5 and TRBJ1-1; 8 bases align to TRBD1. CDR3 length: 13 residues. The germline V gene has CDR1 SGHKS and CDR2 YYEKEE (reference sequence). After removal of 4 bases from V and 5 bases from J, the junction contained 4 bases not matched to a gene. CDR3: CASSPTGVTEAFF. The CDR3 nucleotides are TGTGCCAGCAGCCCGACAGGGGTAACTGAAGCTTTCTTT.

The chain recombines TRBV7-6 with TRBJ2-1; 15 bases map to TRBD2. Germline loops: CDR1 SGHVS, CDR2 FNYEAQ. J gave up 8 bases and V 5 bases, and 7 bases lay outside the gene matches. The CDR3 sequence is 16 residues long. Here the CDR3 DNA reads TGTGCCAGCAGCGCAGGACTAGCGGGAGGGCGGGATGAGCAGTTCTTC. Translation gives CASSAGLAGGRDEQFF.

CDR3 in DNA: TGTGCCAGCAGACAGGGGAGCACTGAAGCTTTCTTT. This gives the protein CASRQGSTEAFF. The chain carries TRBV28 and TRBJ1-1, with TRBD1 identical over 7 bases. The V gene's germline CDR1 is MDHEN and CDR2 SYDVKM. With 6 bases clipped from V and 4 bases from J, the junction kept 2 bases outside the gene matches. The CDR3 runs to 12 residues. The full variable domain, completed using reference TRBV28 and TRBJ1-1, is DVKVTQSSRYLVKRTGEKVFLECVQDMDHENMFWYRQDPGLGLRLIYFSYDVKMKEKGDIPEGYSVSREKKERFSLILESASTNQTSMYLCASRQGSTEAFFGQGTRLTVV.

The chain has TRBV28 and TRBJ2-7, with 7 nucleotides matching TRBD1. Germline V gives CDR1 MDHEN, CDR2 SYDVKM. V lost 4 bases and J lost 2; bases outside the gene matches: 11. CDR3 length equals 16 residues. The CDR3 loop is CASSSYGDRATYEQYF. CDR3 sequence (DNA): TGTGCCAGCAGTTCCTACGGCGACAGGGCAACCTACGAGCAGTACTTC.

The chain employs TRBV3-1 (or the pseudogene TRBV3-2) and TRBJ2-1, with D uncertain. The ends were cut back, 8 bases at V and 3 bases at J, with 11 bases in the middle. The germline gives CDR1 LGHDT, CDR2 YNNKEL (reference sequence). This CDR3 has 13 residues. The CDR3 nucleotides read TGTGCCAGCGGCCCGTGGGGCTACAATGAGCAGTTCTTC. Protein sequence: CASGPWGYNEQFF.

The chain carries TRBV5-1 and TRBJ1-1, with TRBD1 as a possible D gene (6 bases). V lost 0 bases and J 0 bases, leaving 6 bases between the germline ends. The germline V gene has CDR1 SGHRS and CDR2 YFSETQ. This CDR3 has 14 amino acids. The chain's CDR3 is CASSLGDMNTEAFF. CDR3 coding DNA: TGCGCCAGCAGCTTGGGGGACATGAACACTGAAGCTTTCTTT.

The chain is built from TRBV7-3 and TRBJ2-1; D unclear. The CDR3 extends over 15 amino acids. Trimming pared 5 bases from V and 0 bases from J, leaving 11 bases between. Germline V lookup: CDR1 SGHTA, CDR2 FQGTGA. The CDR3 here is CASSVDWSSYNEQFF. CDR3 DNA: TGTGCCAGCAGCGTAGATTGGAGCTCCTACAATGAGCAGTTCTTC.

The chain carries TRBV7-4 and TRBJ2-3; unclear D gene. The germline V gene has CDR1 SGHVT and CDR2 SQSDAQ. This CDR3 spans 15 amino acids. The V and J ends lost 5 bases and 3 bases respectively, with 15 bases between them. The CDR3 loop is CASSMPGLITDTQYF. The DNA for the CDR3 is TGTGCCAGCAGCATGCCGGGCCTAATTACAGATACGCAGTATTTT.

The rearrangement uses TRBV7-8 and TRBJ2-2; 9 positions agree with TRBD2. Germline CDR1 and CDR2: SGHVS and FQNEAQ. There are 16 residues in the CDR3. V shed 5 bases, J shed 2 bases, and the junction held 6 bases outside the gene matches. CDR3 coding DNA: TGTGCCAGCAGCCCGCGGACTAGCGTAAACACCGGGGAGCTGTTTTTT. Amino acid sequence: CASSPRTSVNTGELFF.

The V gene is TRBV9, the J gene TRBJ2-7; no firm D call. The germline V gene has CDR1 SGDLS and CDR2 YYNGEE. Trimming left V 8 bases short and J 5 bases short, with 5 bases between. The CDR3 totals 9 residues. CDR3 bases: TGTGCCAGTGGGGACGAGCAGTACTTC. This codes for CASGDEQYF.

The chain recombines TRBV10-3 with TRBJ2-1; no clear D. This CDR3 is 12 amino acids long. Looked up from germline, CDR1 is ENHRY and CDR2 is SYGVKD. Between the trimmed V and J ends, which lost 6 bases and 8 bases, there was a span of 11 bases. DNA of the CDR3: TGTGCCATCAGCTCAACTGGGGATGAGCAGTTCTTC. Its protein is CAISSTGDEQFF.